What follows are 6 T cell receptor beta chains derived from one specimen sequenced in a study of blood T cell repertoires in COVID-19. Generated by immunoSEQ multiplex PCR, the TCRdb table keeps only in-frame clones and is missing some. The sample contains roughly 230,000 clones, 85% of which appear only once. Sequenced input: peripheral blood. The receptor source for this set is a woman aged 60-70 years with active or convalescent COVID-19.

The chain employs TRBV27 and TRBJ1-2, with 7 bases matching TRBD1. The CDR3 loop spans 15 amino acids. Germline V gene data show CDR1 as MNHEY and CDR2 as SMNVEV (reference sequence). Trimming took 3 bases from V and 8 from J; bases not matched to a gene: 12. The CDR3 spells CASSLRRGPSEGYTF. Here the CDR3 DNA reads TGTGCCAGCAGTTTGAGGAGGGGGCCGTCGGAGGGCTACACCTTC.

This sequence joins TRBV15 and TRBJ2-2; D may be TRBD2 (5 bases). CDR3 size: 18 residues. Germline-derived CDR1 and CDR2 are LNHNV and YYDKDF (reference sequence). V lost 1 base to trimming and J lost 5 bases, with 20 bases between them. The CDR3 DNA is TGTGCCACCAGCAGAGGGGTCCCGGGGTCCCCCCGGACCGGGGAGCTGTTTTTT. As protein: CATSRGVPGSPRTGELFF.

The chain is built from TRBV2 and TRBJ1-2; the D is unclear. The V end lost 6 bases, the J end lost 8 bases, and 10 bases lay between the germline ends. The length of the CDR3 is 11 residues. Germline CDR1 SNHLY, CDR2 FYNNEI. The CDR3 nucleotides read TGTGCCAGCAGAATGTATAGAGGCTACACCTTC. The encoded protein is CASRMYRGYTF.

This clone showed up just a few times. This sequence joins TRBV12-3 or TRBV12-4 and TRBJ2-5; TRBD1 might be the D (5 bases). V was cut by 2 bases and J by 14 bases, with 12 bases left in between. The CDR3 has 11 amino acids. CDR3 DNA sequence: TGTGCCAGCAGTTTAATGACAGCAAGCTACTTC. It translates to CASSLMTASYF.

This clone was counted once. The chain is built from TRBV3-1 (or the pseudogene TRBV3-2) and TRBJ1-5; 10 nucleotides agree with TRBD1. The CDR3 sequence is 14 residues long. J lost 6 bases, V lost 5 bases, and 4 bases had no gene match. Germline CDR1 LGHDT, CDR2 YNNKEL (reference sequence). CDR3 nucleotides: TGTGCCAGCAGCACCGGGACAGGGGTTCAGCCCCAGCATTTT. Translating gives CASSTGTGVQPQHF.

The chain is built from TRBV3-1 (or the pseudogene TRBV3-2) and TRBJ2-5, with D perhaps TRBD2 (7 bases). The CDR3 loop spans 17 amino acids. V was pared by 4 bases and J by 5 bases, with 23 bases between. CDR1 and CDR2 from the germline V gene are LGHDT and YNNKEL (reference sequence). CDR3 residues: CASSPGGGGLTTETQYF. For the CDR3, the DNA is TGTGCCAGCAGCCCAGGTGGGGGGGGGCTCACAACGGAGACCCAGTACTTC.